These T cell receptor beta chains were read from a single sample in a study of blood T cell repertoires in COVID-19. The assay was immunoSEQ multiplex PCR, and TCRdb's table has in-frame clones only and misses some. Among some 40,000 clones, roughly nine tenths were seen once, and the ten largest hold approximately 20%. The sample comprised peripheral blood. Receptors originate from a man in his sixties or seventies with acute or convalescent COVID-19. CDR3s include the opening cysteine and the closing phenylalanine or tryptophan. D genes are given only for firm matches. Size is stated for part of the rows, as once, few or many counts, or as a class when the clone is expanded.

>NA|NA|TRBJ1-5|TRBV6-2/TRBV6-3
CASSPSERQPQHF
TGTGCCAGCAGTCCAAGTGAGCGGCAGCCCCAGCATTTT
>medium-sized|TRBD2|TRBJ2-1|TRBV7-2
CASSLYGTSGRAKYNEQFF
TGTGCCAGCAGCTTATACGGGACTAGCGGGAGGGCCAAGTACAATGAGCAGTTCTTC
>NA|TRBD2|TRBJ2-3|TRBV11-3
CASSPGTSGRLTDTQYF
TGTGCCAGCAGCCCAGGGACTAGCGGGAGGTTGACAGATACGCAGTATTTT
>NA|TRBD1|TRBJ2-1|TRBV29-1
CSVEGTAGEQFF
TGCAGCGTTGAGGGGACAGCCGGTGAGCAGTTCTTC
>NA|NA|TRBJ2-5|TRBV6-5
CASSYSSGARGETQYF
TGTGCCAGCAGTTACTCGAGTGGGGCCCGGGGGGAGACCCAGTACTTC
>NA|TRBD2|TRBJ2-3|TRBV7-3
CASSTTSGTQYF
TGTGCCAGCAGCACTACTAGCGGGACGCAGTATTTT
>NA|TRBD1|TRBJ1-6|TRBV25-1
CASSAQTGRNSPLHF
TGTGCCAGCAGTGCTCAGACAGGGAGAAACTCACCCCTCCACTTT
>NA|NA|TRBJ2-3|TRBV24-1
CATSDPSRGDTQYF
TGTGCCACCAGTGACCCTTCACGAGGGGATACGCAGTATTTT
>NA|NA|TRBJ1-2|TRBV24-1
CATSDYDTNYGYTF
TGTGCCACCAGTGATTATGACACTAACTATGGCTACACCTTC
>NA|TRBD1|TRBJ2-1|TRBV7-3
CASSEGQTYNEQFF
TGTGCCAGCAGCGAGGGACAGACCTACAATGAGCAGTTCTTC
>once|TRBD1|TRBJ1-6|TRBV5-5
CASRSLGTANSPLHF
TGTGCCAGCAGGTCGCTCGGGACAGCTAATTCACCCCTCCACTTT
>NA|NA|TRBJ2-1|TRBV7-2
CASSLVPGVMYNEQFF
TGTGCCAGCAGCTTAGTTCCGGGAGTGATGTACAATGAGCAGTTCTTC
>NA|TRBD2|TRBJ2-1|TRBV4-1
CASSQGPTSGSINEQFF
TGCGCCAGCAGCCAAGGACCGACTAGCGGGAGTATTAATGAGCAGTTCTTC
>NA|NA|TRBJ2-1|TRBV4-3
CASSQDAGTPYNEQFF
TGCGCCAGCAGCCAAGACGCAGGGACTCCCTACAATGAGCAGTTCTTC
>NA|NA|TRBJ1-2|TRBV9
CASSVGGGSGYTF
TGTGCCAGCAGCGTAGGGGGTGGGAGTGGCTACACCTTC